The rows below give T cell receptor beta chains drawn from one sample of a study of radiation and T cells in renal cell carcinoma. TCRdb's copy holds only in-frame clones and misses some; the assay was immunoSEQ multiplex PCR. The sample lists 100,000 to 150,000 clones, 80% to 85% occurring once. The sample consisted of blood, taken from a patient whose treatment included radiotherapy and nephrectomy. The source is an older woman with renal cell carcinoma. Both conserved end residues are part of each CDR3. D genes are given only for firm matches. Not all rows give a size; the values are once, few, many and, for expanded clones, a class.

d_gene: -; j_gene: TRBJ1-5; len: 16; abundance: -; v_gene: TRBV6-5; CDR3nt: TGTGCCAGCAGTTACTCACAGGGATATAGCAATCAGCCCCAGCATTTT; CDR3aa: CASSYSQGYSNQPQHF
d_gene: TRBD1; j_gene: TRBJ2-7; len: 14; abundance: -; v_gene: TRBV7-3; CDR3nt: TGTGCCAGCAGCCCTGGGACAGGGGACCACGAGCAGTACTTC; CDR3aa: CASSPGTGDHEQYF
d_gene: -; j_gene: TRBJ2-3; len: 15; abundance: -; v_gene: TRBV2; CDR3nt: TGTGCCAGCAGTGAAGCGCTTCGTGGGGCAGATACGCAGTATTTT; CDR3aa: CASSEALRGADTQYF
d_gene: -; j_gene: TRBJ2-5; len: 11; abundance: -; v_gene: TRBV20-1; CDR3nt: TGCAGTGCTAGACCCCAAGAGACCCAGTACTTC; CDR3aa: CSARPQETQYF
d_gene: TRBD1; j_gene: TRBJ1-1; len: 15; abundance: -; v_gene: TRBV7-9; CDR3nt: TGTGCCAGCAGCACGTCAACAGGGGGGAACACTGAAGCTTTCTTT; CDR3aa: CASSTSTGGNTEAFF
d_gene: TRBD1; j_gene: TRBJ1-1; len: 18; abundance: -; v_gene: TRBV5-1; CDR3nt: TGCGCCAGCAGATTTAGGGGACAGGACAACTCACTGAACACTGAAGCTTTCTTT; CDR3aa: CASRFRGQDNSLNTEAFF
d_gene: -; j_gene: TRBJ2-3; len: 15; abundance: -; v_gene: TRBV11-3; CDR3nt: TGTGCCAGCAGCTGGTCCTCGGACCTTGCAGATACGCAGTATTTT; CDR3aa: CASSWSSDLADTQYF
d_gene: -; j_gene: TRBJ1-1; len: 13; abundance: few; v_gene: TRBV5-1; CDR3nt: TGCGCCAGCAGGACAAGGACGAACACTGAAGCTTTCTTT; CDR3aa: CASRTRTNTEAFF
d_gene: -; j_gene: TRBJ2-5; len: 13; abundance: -; v_gene: TRBV9; CDR3nt: TGTGCCAGCCAAGGGGGGTTACGGGAGACCCAGTACTTC; CDR3aa: CASQGGLRETQYF
d_gene: -; j_gene: TRBJ2-1; len: 14; abundance: once; v_gene: TRBV9; CDR3nt: TGTGCCAGCAGCGGATACCATACTAGAGGAGAGCAGTTCTTC; CDR3aa: CASSGYHTRGEQFF
d_gene: -; j_gene: TRBJ1-4; len: 12; abundance: few; v_gene: TRBV30; CDR3nt: TGTGCCTACCAAGGGGCGGGCAGGAAACTGTTTTTT; CDR3aa: CAYQGAGRKLFF
d_gene: TRBD1; j_gene: TRBJ1-6; len: 16; abundance: -; v_gene: TRBV28; CDR3nt: TGTGCCAGCAGTTCCCTACGACAGGGGCGGAATTCACCCCTCCACTTT; CDR3aa: CASSSLRQGRNSPLHF
d_gene: TRBD1; j_gene: TRBJ1-6; len: 14; abundance: -; v_gene: TRBV25-1; CDR3nt: TGTGCCAGCAGTGCCCGACAGGGGACTTCACCCCTCCACTTT; CDR3aa: CASSARQGTSPLHF
d_gene: TRBD2; j_gene: TRBJ2-5; len: 15; abundance: once; v_gene: TRBV7-2; CDR3nt: TGTGCCAGCAGTTTGCGGGGGGGCCGGCAAGAGACCCAGTACTTC; CDR3aa: CASSLRGGRQETQYF
d_gene: TRBD2; j_gene: TRBJ2-7; len: 13; abundance: -; v_gene: TRBV29-1; CDR3nt: TGCAGCGTTGGAGGCGGGGAGGGTGGCGAGCAGTACTTC; CDR3aa: CSVGGGEGGEQYF
d_gene: -; j_gene: TRBJ1-2; len: 14; abundance: -; v_gene: TRBV6-5; CDR3nt: TGTGCCACCTACGAATCTGGACGGTTCTATGGCTACACCTTC; CDR3aa: CATYESGRFYGYTF
d_gene: -; j_gene: TRBJ2-7; len: 14; abundance: -; v_gene: TRBV9; CDR3nt: TGTGCCAGCAGCCCTTTCGCAGGAGTCTACGAGCAGTACTTC; CDR3aa: CASSPFAGVYEQYF
d_gene: -; j_gene: TRBJ1-6; len: 15; abundance: -; v_gene: TRBV28; CDR3nt: TGTGCCAGCAGTTTATTCAGGAGTATAAATTCACCCCTCCACTTT; CDR3aa: CASSLFRSINSPLHF
d_gene: -; j_gene: TRBJ2-1; len: 13; abundance: -; v_gene: TRBV12-5; CDR3nt: TGTGCTAGTGGTTTGGTAGAGGGCGATGAGCAGTTCTTC; CDR3aa: CASGLVEGDEQFF
d_gene: -; j_gene: TRBJ2-7; len: 13; abundance: -; v_gene: TRBV18; CDR3nt: TGTGCCAGCTCACCAGGCAGCTCCTACGAGCAGTACTTC; CDR3aa: CASSPGSSYEQYF
d_gene: -; j_gene: TRBJ1-3; len: 12; abundance: once; v_gene: TRBV6-6; CDR3nt: TGTGCCAGCAGAACTGACAGGACCTCGGAATATTTT; CDR3aa: CASRTDRTSEYF
d_gene: -; j_gene: TRBJ2-1; len: 12; abundance: once; v_gene: TRBV7-9; CDR3nt: TGTGCCAGCAGCTTAGGTAGTGATGAGCAGTTCTTC; CDR3aa: CASSLGSDEQFF
d_gene: TRBD1; j_gene: TRBJ1-6; len: 15; abundance: -; v_gene: TRBV9; CDR3nt: TGTGCCAGCAGCCCCGAGGACAGGTTCTATTCACCCCTCCACTTT; CDR3aa: CASSPEDRFYSPLHF
d_gene: TRBD2; j_gene: TRBJ2-1; len: 18; abundance: -; v_gene: TRBV7-9; CDR3nt: TGTGCCAGCAGCTTGGCTAGCGGGGGCCATTACTACTACAATGAGCAGTTCTTC; CDR3aa: CASSLASGGHYYYNEQFF
d_gene: -; j_gene: TRBJ2-3; len: 14; abundance: -; v_gene: TRBV5-1; CDR3nt: TGCGCCAGCAGCTTGGGAGCGGCTCCGGATACGCAGTATTTT; CDR3aa: CASSLGAAPDTQYF
d_gene: -; j_gene: TRBJ1-1; len: 12; abundance: -; v_gene: TRBV2; CDR3nt: TGTGCCAGCATCTGGAGGAGCACTGAAGCTTTCTTT; CDR3aa: CASIWRSTEAFF
d_gene: -; j_gene: TRBJ1-5; len: 14; abundance: -; v_gene: TRBV9; CDR3nt: TGTGCCAGCAGCGTTTGGGGAGACAATCAGCCCCAGCATTTT; CDR3aa: CASSVWGDNQPQHF
d_gene: -; j_gene: TRBJ2-3; len: 16; abundance: -; v_gene: TRBV5-1; CDR3nt: TGCGCCAGCAGCCCGGGAAGGGCGTACTACACAGATACGCAGTATTTT; CDR3aa: CASSPGRAYYTDTQYF
d_gene: TRBD1; j_gene: TRBJ2-2; len: 15; abundance: -; v_gene: TRBV7-3; CDR3nt: TGTGCCAGCAGCCAGGACAGGGCGAACACCGGGGAGCTGTTTTTT; CDR3aa: CASSQDRANTGELFF
d_gene: TRBD1; j_gene: TRBJ1-4; len: 15; abundance: -; v_gene: TRBV11-2; CDR3nt: TGTGCCAGCAGCTCTGGGACAGGGTTAGGAGGAAAACTGTTTTTT; CDR3aa: CASSSGTGLGGKLFF
d_gene: -; j_gene: TRBJ1-2; len: 14; abundance: once; v_gene: TRBV5-4; CDR3nt: TGTGCCAGCAGCCGGCAGGGGAGTGGCTATGGCTACACCTTC; CDR3aa: CASSRQGSGYGYTF
d_gene: TRBD1; j_gene: TRBJ1-3; len: 16; abundance: -; v_gene: TRBV19; CDR3nt: TGTGCCAGTAGTAGCGGCGGGGACAGCTCTGGAAACACCATATATTTT; CDR3aa: CASSSGGDSSGNTIYF
d_gene: -; j_gene: TRBJ1-5; len: 13; abundance: few; v_gene: TRBV19; CDR3nt: TGTGCCAGTAGCCCGACAGGAGAACAGCCCCAGCATTTT; CDR3aa: CASSPTGEQPQHF
d_gene: -; j_gene: TRBJ1-1; len: 14; abundance: -; v_gene: TRBV15; CDR3nt: TGTGCCACCAGCAGAGGGGTAGGGAACACTGAAGCTTTCTTT; CDR3aa: CATSRGVGNTEAFF
d_gene: -; j_gene: TRBJ2-3; len: 14; abundance: -; v_gene: TRBV27; CDR3nt: TGTGCCAGCACCCCCCTCGGGGGCGCGGATACGCAGTATTTT; CDR3aa: CASTPLGGADTQYF
d_gene: -; j_gene: TRBJ2-4; len: 15; abundance: -; v_gene: TRBV7-2; CDR3nt: TGTGCCAGCAGCTTAGAAGGGGGTGATCAAAACATTCAGTACTTC; CDR3aa: CASSLEGGDQNIQYF
d_gene: -; j_gene: TRBJ2-3; len: 17; abundance: -; v_gene: TRBV5-6; CDR3nt: TGTGCCAGCAGCCTTGGGATACCCCCCTTATCCACAGATACGCAGTATTTT; CDR3aa: CASSLGIPPLSTDTQYF
d_gene: -; j_gene: TRBJ2-1; len: 14; abundance: -; v_gene: TRBV5-6; CDR3nt: TGTGCCAGCAGCCCGAGGGCCCCAGGGTATGAGCAGTTCTTC; CDR3aa: CASSPRAPGYEQFF
d_gene: TRBD1; j_gene: TRBJ2-1; len: 16; abundance: -; v_gene: TRBV7-3; CDR3nt: TGTGCCAGCAGCTCGCAGGGGGCGGTAGGCTACAATGAGCAGTTCTTC; CDR3aa: CASSSQGAVGYNEQFF
d_gene: -; j_gene: TRBJ2-3; len: 13; abundance: -; v_gene: TRBV2; CDR3nt: TGTGCCAGCAGTGGGACTTTCGCAGATACGCAGTATTTT; CDR3aa: CASSGTFADTQYF
d_gene: TRBD2; j_gene: TRBJ2-1; len: 15; abundance: -; v_gene: TRBV7-3; CDR3nt: TGTGCCAGCAGCTTGACTAGCGCCTCCTACAATGAGCAGTTCTTC; CDR3aa: CASSLTSASYNEQFF
d_gene: -; j_gene: TRBJ2-7; len: 14; abundance: -; v_gene: TRBV27; CDR3nt: TGTGCCAGCAGCGGGACGTCAAGCTCCTACGAGCAGTACTTC; CDR3aa: CASSGTSSSYEQYF
d_gene: -; j_gene: TRBJ1-2; len: 13; abundance: -; v_gene: TRBV9; CDR3nt: TGTGCCAGCAGCGCAGGGTACTACTATGGCTACACCTTC; CDR3aa: CASSAGYYYGYTF
d_gene: TRBD1; j_gene: TRBJ1-2; len: 13; abundance: -; v_gene: TRBV7-9; CDR3nt: TGTGCCAGCAGCCCCTCGACAGGGGGTGGCTACACCTTC; CDR3aa: CASSPSTGGGYTF
d_gene: -; j_gene: TRBJ2-4; len: 15; abundance: once; v_gene: TRBV14; CDR3nt: TGTGCCAGCAGCCCAACCGGGACCGGAAAAAACATTCAGTACTTC; CDR3aa: CASSPTGTGKNIQYF
d_gene: -; j_gene: TRBJ1-5; len: 13; abundance: -; v_gene: TRBV6-5; CDR3nt: TGTGCCAGCAGCCGGGGACTCAATCAGCCCCAGCATTTT; CDR3aa: CASSRGLNQPQHF
d_gene: -; j_gene: TRBJ1-1; len: 14; abundance: -; v_gene: TRBV19; CDR3nt: TGTGCCAGTAATTCGAGGGTAAGGGACGCTGAAGCTTTCTTT; CDR3aa: CASNSRVRDAEAFF